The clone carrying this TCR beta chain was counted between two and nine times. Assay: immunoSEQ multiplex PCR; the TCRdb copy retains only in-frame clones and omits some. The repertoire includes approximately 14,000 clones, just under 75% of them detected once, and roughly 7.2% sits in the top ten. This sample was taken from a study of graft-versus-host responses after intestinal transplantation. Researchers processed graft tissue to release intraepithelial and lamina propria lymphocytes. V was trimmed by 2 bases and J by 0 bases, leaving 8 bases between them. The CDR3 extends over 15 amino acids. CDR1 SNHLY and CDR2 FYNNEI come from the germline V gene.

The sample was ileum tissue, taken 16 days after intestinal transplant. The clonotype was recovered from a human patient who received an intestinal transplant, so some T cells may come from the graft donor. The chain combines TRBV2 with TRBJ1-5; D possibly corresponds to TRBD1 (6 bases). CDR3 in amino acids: CASSEQGISNQPQHF. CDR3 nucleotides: TGTGCCAGCAGTGAACAGGGGATTAGCAATCAGCCCCAGCATTTT.